These 2 T cell receptor beta chains were all obtained from the same sample, sequenced in a study of metastatic and nonmetastatic thyroid tumors. Using MiXCR, TCRdb reanalyzed the PCR reads. The sample includes approximately 29,000 clones, approximately 16% seen only once; the top ten take roughly 4%. All patients were untreated before thyroid surgery. The specimen was blood. The source of these receptors is a female donor with papillary thyroid cancer or a benign thyroid nodule (not recorded which). Some clones in this sample may be carry-over from other donors' samples.

This chain connects TRBV11-2 to TRBJ2-1, with a tentative D call TRBD1 (6 bases). The length of the CDR3 is 15 residues. The ends were cut back, 5 bases at V and 4 bases at J, with 15 bases in the middle. Germline V gene lookup returns CDR1 SGHAT and CDR2 FQNNGV. CDR3 sequence (DNA): TGTGCCAGCAGCCCTTTCGGACAGAGTTACAATGAGCAGTTCTTC. Translated, it gives CASSPFGQSYNEQFF. Drawing the rest from reference TRBV11-2 and TRBJ2-1, the complete variable domain is EAGVAQSPRYKIIEKRQSVAFWCNPISGHATLYWYQQILGQGPKLLIQFQNNGVVDDSQLPKDRFSAERLKGVDSTLKIQPAKLEDSAVYLCASSPFGQSYNEQFFGPGTRLTVL.

This clone was counted between two and nine times. A much larger clone is a single base away; this may be a read error. This chain connects TRBV7-9 to TRBJ2-5, with D tentatively TRBD1 (6 bases). V was pared by 8 bases and J by 2 bases, with 15 bases between. The germline V gene has CDR1 SEHNR and CDR2 FQNEAQ (reference sequence). This CDR3 is 14 amino acids long. DNA for the CDR3: TGTGCCAGCGCCAATGGGACACTACAAGAGACCCAGTACTTC. Translated: CASANGTLQETQYF.